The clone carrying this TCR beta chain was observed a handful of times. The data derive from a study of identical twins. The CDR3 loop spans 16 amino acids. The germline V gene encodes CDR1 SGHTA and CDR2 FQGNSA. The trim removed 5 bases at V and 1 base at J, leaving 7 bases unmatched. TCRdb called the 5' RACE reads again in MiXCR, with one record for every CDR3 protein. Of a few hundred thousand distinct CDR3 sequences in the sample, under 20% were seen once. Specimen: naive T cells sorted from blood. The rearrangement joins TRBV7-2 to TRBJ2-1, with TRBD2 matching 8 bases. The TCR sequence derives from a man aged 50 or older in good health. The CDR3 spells CASSAGGAGSYNEQFF. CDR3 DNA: TGTGCCAGCAGCGCCGGGGGGGCCGGTTCCTACAATGAGCAGTTCTTC.